This TCR beta chain was observed in a study of T cell responses to AZD1222 COVID-19 vaccine. Looked up from germline, CDR1 is MNHEY and CDR2 is SMNVEV (reference sequence). The CDR3 is 15 residues long. V dropped 5 bases and J dropped 0 bases, with 11 bases sitting between them. Overall study results and limits: Spike-wide coverage was observed for vaccine-associated CD4 TCRs, with dominant responses at 160-218 and 743-854.

On this clone: Its antigen is still unknown.

The protocol was immunoSEQ multiplex PCR, while the TCRdb copy is restricted to in-frame clones and leaves out a portion. The table shows over 100,000 clones, with 70% to 90% occurring only once. The genes are TRBV27 and TRBJ1-5, with D perhaps TRBD1 (6 bases). This receptor was taken from an adult in good health. The specimen was peripheral blood, collected on day 0 of AZD1222 vaccination. CDR3 DNA: TGTGCCAGCAGTAAACAGGGAGGTAGCAATCAGCCCCAGCATTTT. This translates into CASSKQGGSNQPQHF.